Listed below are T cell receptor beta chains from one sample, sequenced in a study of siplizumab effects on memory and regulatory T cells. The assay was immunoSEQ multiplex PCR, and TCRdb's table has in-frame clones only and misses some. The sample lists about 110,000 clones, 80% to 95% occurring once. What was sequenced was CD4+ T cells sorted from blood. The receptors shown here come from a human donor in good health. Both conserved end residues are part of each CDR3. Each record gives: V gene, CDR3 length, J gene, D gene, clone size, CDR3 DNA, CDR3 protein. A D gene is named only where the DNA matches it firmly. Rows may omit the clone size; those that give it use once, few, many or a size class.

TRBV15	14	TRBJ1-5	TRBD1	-	TGTGCCACCAGCGATAGGGACAGCTATCAGCCCCAGCATTTT	CATSDRDSYQPQHF
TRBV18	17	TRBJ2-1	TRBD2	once	TGTGCCAGCTCACGAGGGGGGACTAGCGGGAGTGTCTATGAGCAGTTCTTC	CASSRGGTSGSVYEQFF
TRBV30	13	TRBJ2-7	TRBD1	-	TGTGCCTGGAACCTGGGACAGGCCTACGAGCAGTACTTC	CAWNLGQAYEQYF
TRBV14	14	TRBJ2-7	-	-	TGTGCCAGCAGCCAGTTTTACGGACCCTACGAGCAGTACTTC	CASSQFYGPYEQYF
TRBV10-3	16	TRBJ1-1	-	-	TGTGCCATCAGTGAGCCGTCCTATGGGATAAACACTGAAGCTTTCTTT	CAISEPSYGINTEAFF
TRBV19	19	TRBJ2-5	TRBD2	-	TGTGCCAGTACCCCGTACGGTATTAGCGGGAGATGCTTAGGAGAGACCCAGTACTTC	CASTPYGISGRCLGETQYF
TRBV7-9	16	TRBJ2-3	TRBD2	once	TGTGCCAGCAGCTTAGGGGCTAGCGGCCTCACAGATACGCAGTATTTT	CASSLGASGLTDTQYF
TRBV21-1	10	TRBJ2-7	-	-	TGTGCCAGCCAACCCTACGAGCAGTACTTC	CASQPYEQYF
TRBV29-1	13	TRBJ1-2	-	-	TGCAGCGTACCCGAGGAAAAGGGCTATGGCTACACCTTC	CSVPEEKGYGYTF
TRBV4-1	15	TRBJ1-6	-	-	TGCGCCAGCAGGACGGAGAGCTCCTATAATTCACCCCTCCACTTT	CASRTESSYNSPLHF
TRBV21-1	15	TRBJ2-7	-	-	TGTGCCAGCAGCAAAGGGATGGGGCAGAGCTACGAGCAGTACTTC	CASSKGMGQSYEQYF
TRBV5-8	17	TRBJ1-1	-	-	TGTGCCAGCAGCTTCCGACGGACCGAGGTTTCGCTGGCTGAAGCTTTCTTT	CASSFRRTEVSLAEAFF
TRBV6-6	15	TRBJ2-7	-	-	TGTGCCAGCAGTGAGTACCGGGACGTTCCCTACGAGCAGTACTTC	CASSEYRDVPYEQYF
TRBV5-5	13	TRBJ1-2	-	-	TGTGCCAGCAGCTTGCTGTTAGGGGGTGGCTACACCTTC	CASSLLLGGGYTF